The present T cell receptor beta chain was sequenced within a study of response to subunit inactivated influenza vaccine. One entry per CDR3 protein results from TCRdb running MiXCR on the RT-PCR reads. The table records roughly 760,000 distinct CDR3 sequences, 21% of them present only once. This clonotype came up a few times. Its matching antigen is unknown. Study-wide points: With each seasonal influenza vaccination, the authors suggested, few new T cells are recruited.

The receptor's source is a man in his fifties who received an inactivated influenza vaccine. Sequencing was performed on PBMCs from blood, taken more than 4 days after vaccination.

The chain's CDR3 is CASRPGGAGGNTIYF. The CDR3 DNA reads TGTGCCAGCAGACCAGGGGGCGCAGGAGGAAACACCATATATTTT. The V gene is TRBV7-2, the J gene TRBJ1-3; 8 bases line up with TRBD1. CDR1 SGHTA and CDR2 FQGNSA come from the germline V gene. This CDR3 has 15 residues. The junction had 8 bases not matched to a gene; V was cut back by 6 bases and J by 4 bases.